The 11 T cell receptor beta chains presented below share a single source sample, sequenced in a study of identical twins. TCRdb itself ran the 5' RACE reads through MiXCR, one entry per CDR3 protein. The sample holds 450,000 or so distinct CDR3 sequences, under 20% seen once. The material sequenced was naive T cells sorted from blood. Receptors originate from a man in his forties or fifties in good health.

This clonotype appeared many times. J is TRBJ2-3 and V is TRBV9, with TRBD2 identical over 10 bases. V gave up 0 bases and J gave up 3 bases; unmatched junction bases: 10. The CDR3 is 18 residues long. The germline CDR1 and CDR2 sequences are SGDLS and YYNGEE. The CDR3 DNA sequence: TGTGCCAGCAGCGTAGACTCCCAGCGGGGGGGCCGTACAGATACGCAGTATTTT. It codes for CASSVDSQRGGRTDTQYF. The full variable domain, completed using reference TRBV9 and TRBJ2-3, is DSGVTQTPKHLITATGQRVTLRCSPRSGDLSVYWYQQSLDQGLQFLIQYYNGEERAKGNILERFSAQQFPDLHSELNLSSLELGDSALYFCASSVDSQRGGRTDTQYFGPGTRLTVL.

V gene TRBV4-3 combines with J gene TRBJ2-1, with 13 bases identical to TRBD2. The CDR3 is made up of 15 amino acids. With V trimmed by 5 bases and J by 8 bases, 6 bases remained unmatched. Germline V gives CDR1 LGHNA, CDR2 YSLEER. The CDR3 region has the DNA TGCGCCAGCAGCACGGGACTAGCGGGAACCTATGAGCAGTTCTTC. Translated, it gives CASSTGLAGTYEQFF.

This clonotype has a count of ten or more. The rearrangement joins TRBV11-2 to TRBJ2-7, with a tentative D call TRBD1 (5 bases). Germline lookup yields CDR1 SGHAT and CDR2 FQNNGV. Trimming removed 4 bases at V and 4 bases at J, with 14 bases between. The CDR3 sequence is 14 residues long. CDR3 DNA: TGTGCCAGCAGCTCCATCAGGGTTTGGTACGAGCAGTACTTC. Translated, it gives CASSSIRVWYEQYF.

This clonotype was detected only a few times. J is TRBJ2-2 and V is TRBV7-2; weak D call: TRBD1 (6 bases). This CDR3 is built from 16 residues. The germline V gene encodes CDR1 SGHTA and CDR2 FQGNSA. The V gene lost 5 bases and the J gene lost 7 bases, with 20 bases spanning the gap. The CDR3 DNA sequence: TGTGCCAGCAGCCCTGGGGGCCCAGGGGAAGTCGGGGAGCTGTTTTTT. Its protein product is CASSPGGPGEVGELFF.

This clonotype has a handful of counts. This chain joins TRBV29-1 and TRBJ2-1, with 7 bases aligning to TRBD2. Losses at the gene ends were 4 bases for V and 3 bases for J; bases not matched to a gene: 6. The CDR3 covers 14 residues. Germline assignment: CDR1 SQVTM and CDR2 ANQGSEA. The CDR3 region has the DNA TGCAGCGTTGCACCGGGACTAATCTACAATGAGCAGTTCTTC. Protein: CSVAPGLIYNEQFF.

The V and J genes are TRBV6-1 and TRBJ1-4; no clear D. The CDR3 loop spans 14 amino acids. Germline V gives CDR1 MNHNS, CDR2 SASEGT. Trimming took 6 bases from V and 5 from J, leaving 13 bases between them. The CDR3 here is CASRPGLANEKLFF. CDR3 sequence (DNA): TGTGCCAGCAGACCGGGCCTAGCGAATGAAAAACTGTTTTTT.

V usage is TRBV12-3 or TRBV12-4 and J usage is TRBJ2-7, with D possibly matching TRBD2 (5 bases). Trimming took 5 bases from V and 7 from J, leaving 18 bases between them. The CDR3 runs 14 residues. Here the CDR3 DNA reads TGTGCCAGCAGTCCCTCGGACTCGGCTGGGGAGCAGTACTTC. Its protein is CASSPSDSAGEQYF.

The chain has TRBV5-1 and TRBJ2-5, with D unresolved. CDR1 is SGHRS, CDR2 YFSETQ, per germline. CDR3 length equals 15 residues. Trimming removed 0 bases from V and 2 bases from J, with 11 bases in between. DNA for the CDR3: TGCGCCAGCAGCTTGGGCAGTCGGTTTCAAGAGACCCAGTACTTC. It codes for CASSLGSRFQETQYF.

J is TRBJ2-1 and V is TRBV20-1, with TRBD2 matching over 7 bases. Germline V lookup: CDR1 DFQATT, CDR2 SNEGSKA (reference sequence). There are 16 residues in the CDR3. Trimming took 0 bases from V and 2 from J; bases not matched to a gene: 7. CDR3 residues: CSAREVAGETYNEQFF. The CDR3 nucleotides are TGCAGTGCTAGAGAGGTTGCGGGAGAGACCTACAATGAGCAGTTCTTC.

The CDR3: CASSQTLAGVPTYEQYF. DNA for the CDR3: TGTGCCAGCAGCCAGACACTAGCGGGAGTCCCTACCTACGAGCAGTACTTC. The chain employs TRBV4-2 and TRBJ2-7; 11 nucleotides line up with TRBD2. Germline lookup yields CDR1 LGHNA and CDR2 YNFKEQ. The length of the CDR3 is 17 residues. Trimming at V came to 3 bases and at J to 2 bases, leaving 9 bases not matched to a gene.

The chain couples TRBV3-1 to TRBJ1-1, with 7 bases matching TRBD1. Germline V lookup: CDR1 LGHDT, CDR2 YNNKEL (reference sequence). The CDR3 is made up of 14 amino acids. V lost 4 bases and J lost 1; bases outside the gene matches: 3. DNA for the CDR3: TGTGCCAGCAGCCCGACAGGGAGGAACACTGAAGCTTTCTTT. Protein: CASSPTGRNTEAFF.